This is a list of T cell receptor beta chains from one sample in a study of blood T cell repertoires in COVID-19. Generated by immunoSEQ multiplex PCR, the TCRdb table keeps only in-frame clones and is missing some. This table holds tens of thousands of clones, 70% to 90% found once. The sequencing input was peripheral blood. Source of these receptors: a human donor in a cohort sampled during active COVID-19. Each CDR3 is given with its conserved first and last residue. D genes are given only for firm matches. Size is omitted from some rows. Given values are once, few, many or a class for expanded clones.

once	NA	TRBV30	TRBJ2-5	TGTGCCTGGAGTGTACAGGAGACCCAGTACTTC	CAWSVQETQYF
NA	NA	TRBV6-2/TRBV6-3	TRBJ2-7	TGTGCCAGCAGCCCCCGACAGAGGAGCTCCTACGAGCAGTACTTC	CASSPRQRSSYEQYF
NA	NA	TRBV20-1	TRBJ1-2	TGCAGTGCTCCAGGGACATTTGGCTACACCTTC	CSAPGTFGYTF
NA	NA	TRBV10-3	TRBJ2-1	TGTGCCATCAGACCCGGGATAAAATACAATGAGCAGTTCTTC	CAIRPGIKYNEQFF
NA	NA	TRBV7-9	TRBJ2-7	TGTGCCGGCGCGGCAGCAACCTACGAGCAGTACTTC	CAGAAATYEQYF
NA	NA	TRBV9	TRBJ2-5	TGTGCCAGCAGCCCGCCCTCGTTTCGGGGGGAGACCCAGTACTTC	CASSPPSFRGETQYF
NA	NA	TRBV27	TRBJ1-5	TGTGCCAGCAGTTTCCGAGGCACCAATCAGCCCCAGCATTTT	CASSFRGTNQPQHF
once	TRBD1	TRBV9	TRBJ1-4	TGTGCCAGCAGCGCCACAACCGGGACAGGGGCAAAACTGTTTTTT	CASSATTGTGAKLFF
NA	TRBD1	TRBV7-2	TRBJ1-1	TGTGCCAGCAACTCAAGACAGGGGGCTGGTGAAGCTTTCTTT	CASNSRQGAGEAFF
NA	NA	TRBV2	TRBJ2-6	TGTGCCAGCAGAGAACAGAACTCTGGGGCCAACGTCCTGACTTTC	CASREQNSGANVLTF
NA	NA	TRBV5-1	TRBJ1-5	TGCGCCAGCAGCTTGGAGGCAGGGCCTTATAGCAATCAGCCCCAGCATTTT	CASSLEAGPYSNQPQHF
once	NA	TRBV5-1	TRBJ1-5	TGCGCCAGCAGCCCGACGGATGGAGACAATCAGCCCCAGCATTTT	CASSPTDGDNQPQHF
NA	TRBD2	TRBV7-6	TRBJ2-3	TGTGCCAGCAGCATCCGCAGGGCGGGGGCAGATACGCAGTATTTT	CASSIRRAGADTQYF
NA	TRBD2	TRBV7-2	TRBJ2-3	TGTGCCAGCAGCCCGGGACTAGCGGGGGTAACAGATACGCAGTATTTT	CASSPGLAGVTDTQYF
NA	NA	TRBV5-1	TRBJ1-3	TGCGCCAGCAGCTTGAGGTCACAGACCCTTGGAAACACCATATATTTT	CASSLRSQTLGNTIYF
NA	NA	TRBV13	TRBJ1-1	TGTGCCAGCAGCTCCGGGGAACTGGGTGAAGCTTTCTTT	CASSSGELGEAFF
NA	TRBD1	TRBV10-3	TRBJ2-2	TGTGCCATCAGTGCAGGGGGCAAGAACACCGGGGAGCTGTTTTTT	CAISAGGKNTGELFF
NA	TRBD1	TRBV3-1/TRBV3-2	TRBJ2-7	TGTGCCAGCGCACAGGGGAAGGGTTACGAGCAGTACTTC	CASAQGKGYEQYF
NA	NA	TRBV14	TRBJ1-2	TGTGCCAGCAGCCAAGGAACAGGAGGGAACTATGGCTACACCTTC	CASSQGTGGNYGYTF
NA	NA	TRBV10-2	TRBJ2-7	TGCGCCAGCAAAGACTACCACGAGCAGTACTTC	CASKDYHEQYF
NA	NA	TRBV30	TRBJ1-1	TGTGCCTGGAGTGTACTACTTAACACTGAAGCTTTCTTT	CAWSVLLNTEAFF
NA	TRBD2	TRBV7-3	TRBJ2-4	TGTGCCAGCAGCTCAGGGACTAGCGGAAACATTCAGTACTTC	CASSSGTSGNIQYF
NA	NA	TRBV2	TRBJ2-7	TGTGCCAGCAGCGCCTACGAGCAGTACTTC	CASSAYEQYF
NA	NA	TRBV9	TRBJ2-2	TGTGCCAGCTCCCGGACAGCGAACACCGGGGAGCTGTTTTTT	CASSRTANTGELFF
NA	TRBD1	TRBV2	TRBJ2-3	TGTGCCAGCAGTCTCGGGACAGGGGGGTTGGATACGCAGTATTTT	CASSLGTGGLDTQYF
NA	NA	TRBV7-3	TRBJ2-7	TGTGCCAGCAGGATGGGACTGTTCTACGAGCAGTACTTC	CASRMGLFYEQYF
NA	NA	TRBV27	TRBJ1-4	TGTGCCAGCAGTTTATCCCACCTTGGGGGCGGAAAGAATGAAAAACTGTTTTTT	CASSLSHLGGGKNEKLFF
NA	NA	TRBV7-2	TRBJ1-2	TGTGCCAGCAGCGGGAGAGTAACCTTTGGCTACACCTTC	CASSGRVTFGYTF
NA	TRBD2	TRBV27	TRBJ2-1	TGTGCCAGCAAAACGGGGGGGCGGGCTGGTGAGCAGTTCTTC	CASKTGGRAGEQFF
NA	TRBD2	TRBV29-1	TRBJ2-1	TGCAGCGTCGGGCGGGGAGCGGGGTCGGATGAGCAGTTCTTC	CSVGRGAGSDEQFF
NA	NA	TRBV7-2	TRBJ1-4	TGTGCCAGCAGCTTACGCAGGGGAGAAAAACTGTTTTTT	CASSLRRGEKLFF
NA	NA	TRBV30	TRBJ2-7	TGTGCCTGGAGTAGTTCAGGGGAGCGGGAGCAGTACTTC	CAWSSSGEREQYF
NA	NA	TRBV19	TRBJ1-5	TGTGCCAGTAGTCTAAGCGGCAGCAATCAGCCCCAGCATTTT	CASSLSGSNQPQHF
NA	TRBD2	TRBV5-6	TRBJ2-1	TGTGCCAGCAGCTTGCTGGGCGGGGGGGCCTACAATGAGCAGTTCTTC	CASSLLGGGAYNEQFF
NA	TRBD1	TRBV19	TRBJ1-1	TGTGCCAGTAGGCTGACAGGGTTCACTGAAGCTTTCTTT	CASRLTGFTEAFF
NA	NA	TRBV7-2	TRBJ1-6	TGTGCCAGCAGCTCTTACGAGACAGCAGGAATAAATTCACCCCTCCACTTT	CASSSYETAGINSPLHF
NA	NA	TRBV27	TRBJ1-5	TGTGCCAGCAGGCCGATGATTGCGGGGCGTGAACAGCCCCAGCATTTT	CASRPMIAGREQPQHF
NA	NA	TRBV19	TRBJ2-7	TGTGCCAGTAGTATAACTCACGGAGGGGCGGGGGCCTCCTACGAGCAGTACTTC	CASSITHGGAGASYEQYF
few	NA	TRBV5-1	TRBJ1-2	TGCGCCAGCAGCTACGGGAGTCGTGATGGCTACACCTTC	CASSYGSRDGYTF
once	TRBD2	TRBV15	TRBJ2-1	TGTGCCACCAGCCCCTCGGGGGGTAGATACAATGAGCAGTTCTTC	CATSPSGGRYNEQFF
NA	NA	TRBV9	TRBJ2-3	TGTGCCAGCAGCGTCGACAGACCCATGGATACGCAGTATTTT	CASSVDRPMDTQYF
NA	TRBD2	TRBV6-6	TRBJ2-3	TGTGCCAGCAGACGACTAGCGGGGGCCCTATCAGGGGCAGATACGCAGTATTTT	CASRRLAGALSGADTQYF
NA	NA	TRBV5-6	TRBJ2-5	TGTGCCAGCAGCTCGGGACCCGTCCAGGGGTACGAGACCCAGTACTTC	CASSSGPVQGYETQYF
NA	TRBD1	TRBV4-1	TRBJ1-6	TGCGCCAGCAGCCCTTGGACAGGGCAGAATAATTCACCCCTCCACTTT	CASSPWTGQNNSPLHF
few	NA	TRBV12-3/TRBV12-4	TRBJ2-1	TGTGCCAGCAGTCTAAACAGGTGGAATGAGCAGTTCTTC	CASSLNRWNEQFF